The subject of this entry is one T cell receptor (beta chain). The target antigen is unknown. Germline V gene data show CDR1 as MGHRA and CDR2 as YSYEKL. The CDR3 loop spans 20 amino acids. V lost 0 bases and J lost 4, with 27 bases in between. Measured with immunoSEQ multiplex PCR; TCRdb has only the in-frame clones, and not every one. This repertoire shows more than 50,000 clones, around 84% found once; its top ten account for 27%. This record belongs to a study of OX40 agonist ivuxolimab in advanced cancers. Looking at the study overall: Patient treatment consisted of intravenous ivuxolimab administration every 2 weeks at 0.01 to 10 mg/kg. Regarding the study as a whole: CD4+ and CD8+ T cells in blood underwent clonal expansion by week 6 at 0.1 to 3.0 mg/kg.

The origin of this receptor is an adult with an advanced solid tumor such as melanoma, head and neck, liver or kidney cancer. This specimen consisted of CD4+ or CD8+ T cells sorted from blood, obtained in a trial of the OX40 agonist ivuxolimab. This chain joins TRBV4-1 and TRBJ1-2, with a possible D match to TRBD1 (6 bases). CDR3 nucleotides: TGCGCCAGCAGCCAAGACCGGGGTACAGGTCAGGGGAGGCCAAGCTATGGCTACACCTTC. Translating gives CASSQDRGTGQGRPSYGYTF.